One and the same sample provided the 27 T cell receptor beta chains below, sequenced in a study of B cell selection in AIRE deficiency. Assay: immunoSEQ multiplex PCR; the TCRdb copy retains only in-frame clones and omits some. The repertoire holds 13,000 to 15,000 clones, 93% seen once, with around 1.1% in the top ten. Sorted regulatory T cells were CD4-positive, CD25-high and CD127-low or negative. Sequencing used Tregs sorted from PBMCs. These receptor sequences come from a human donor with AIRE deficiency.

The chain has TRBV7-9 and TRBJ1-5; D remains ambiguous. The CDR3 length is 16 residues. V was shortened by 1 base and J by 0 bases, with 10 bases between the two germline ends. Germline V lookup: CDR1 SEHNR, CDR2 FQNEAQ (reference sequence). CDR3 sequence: CASSLGTGHSNQPQHF. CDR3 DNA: TGTGCCAGCAGCTTAGGGACGGGTCATAGCAATCAGCCCCAGCATTTT.

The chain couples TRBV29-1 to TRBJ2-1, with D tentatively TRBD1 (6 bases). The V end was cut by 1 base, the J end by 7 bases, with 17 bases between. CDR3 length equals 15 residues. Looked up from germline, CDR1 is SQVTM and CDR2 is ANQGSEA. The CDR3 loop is CSVEVWGRGENEQFF. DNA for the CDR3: TGCAGCGTTGAAGTTTGGGGGCGAGGCGAGAATGAGCAGTTCTTC.

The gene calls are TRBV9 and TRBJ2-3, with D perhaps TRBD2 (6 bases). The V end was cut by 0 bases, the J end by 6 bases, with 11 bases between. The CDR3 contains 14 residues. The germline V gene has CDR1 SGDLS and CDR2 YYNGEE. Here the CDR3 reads CASSVVGSGDTQYF. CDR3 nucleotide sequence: TGTGCCAGCAGCGTAGTGGGGAGCGGGGATACGCAGTATTTT.

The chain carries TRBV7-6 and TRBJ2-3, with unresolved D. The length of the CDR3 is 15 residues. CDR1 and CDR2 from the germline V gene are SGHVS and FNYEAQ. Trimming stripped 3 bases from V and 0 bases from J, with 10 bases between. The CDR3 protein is CASSFGPISTDTQYF. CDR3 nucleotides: TGTGCCAGCAGCTTCGGACCCATTAGCACAGATACGCAGTATTTT. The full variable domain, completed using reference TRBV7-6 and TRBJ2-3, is GAGVSQSPRYKVTKRGQDVALRCDPISGHVSLYWYRQALGQGPEFLTYFNYEAQQDKSGLPNDRFSAERPEGSISTLTIQRTEQRDSAMYRCASSFGPISTDTQYFGPGTRLTVL.

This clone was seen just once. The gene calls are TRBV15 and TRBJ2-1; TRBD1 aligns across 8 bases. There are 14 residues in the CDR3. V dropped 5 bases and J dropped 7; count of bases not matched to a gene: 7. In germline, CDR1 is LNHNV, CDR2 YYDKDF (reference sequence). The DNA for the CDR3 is TGTGCCACCAGCTCGAGGACAGGGTCGAATGAGCAGTTCTTC. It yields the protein CATSSRTGSNEQFF.

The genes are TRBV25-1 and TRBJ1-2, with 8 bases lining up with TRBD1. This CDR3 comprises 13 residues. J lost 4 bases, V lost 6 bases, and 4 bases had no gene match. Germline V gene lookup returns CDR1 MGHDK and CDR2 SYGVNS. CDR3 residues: CASSQGAGYGYTF. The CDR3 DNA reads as TGTGCCAGCAGCCAGGGGGCCGGCTATGGCTACACCTTC.

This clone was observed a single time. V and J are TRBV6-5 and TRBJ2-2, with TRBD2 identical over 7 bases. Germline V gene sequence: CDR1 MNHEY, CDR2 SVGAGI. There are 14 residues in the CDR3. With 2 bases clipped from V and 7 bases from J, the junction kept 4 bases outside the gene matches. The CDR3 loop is CASSYLAEGGELFF. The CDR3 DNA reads TGTGCCAGCAGTTACCTAGCGGAGGGCGGGGAGCTGTTTTTT.

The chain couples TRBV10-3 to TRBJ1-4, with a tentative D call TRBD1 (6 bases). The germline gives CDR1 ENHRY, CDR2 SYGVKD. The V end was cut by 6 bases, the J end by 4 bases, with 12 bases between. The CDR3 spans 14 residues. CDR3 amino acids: CAIRPDRNNEKLFF. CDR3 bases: TGTGCCATCAGACCCGACAGGAATAATGAAAAACTGTTTTTT.

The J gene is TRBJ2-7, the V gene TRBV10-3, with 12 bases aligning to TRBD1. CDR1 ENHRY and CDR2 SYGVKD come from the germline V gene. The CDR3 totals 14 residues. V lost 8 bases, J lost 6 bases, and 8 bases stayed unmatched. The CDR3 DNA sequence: TGTGCCATCGGAACCGGGACAGGGGGCCGCGAGCAGTACTTC. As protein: CAIGTGTGGREQYF.

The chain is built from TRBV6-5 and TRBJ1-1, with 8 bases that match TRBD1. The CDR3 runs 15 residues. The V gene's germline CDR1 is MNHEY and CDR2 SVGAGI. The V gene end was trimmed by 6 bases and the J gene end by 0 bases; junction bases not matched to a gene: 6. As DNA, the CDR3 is TGTGCCAGCAGACCTAGACAGGGGATGAACACTGAAGCTTTCTTT. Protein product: CASRPRQGMNTEAFF.

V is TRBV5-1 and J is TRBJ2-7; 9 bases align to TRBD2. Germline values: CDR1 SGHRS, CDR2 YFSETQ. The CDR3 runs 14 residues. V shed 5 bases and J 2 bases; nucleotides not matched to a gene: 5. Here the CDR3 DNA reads TGCGCCAGCAGGATGAAGCGGGGGGCCTACGAGCAGTACTTC. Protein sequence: CASRMKRGAYEQYF.

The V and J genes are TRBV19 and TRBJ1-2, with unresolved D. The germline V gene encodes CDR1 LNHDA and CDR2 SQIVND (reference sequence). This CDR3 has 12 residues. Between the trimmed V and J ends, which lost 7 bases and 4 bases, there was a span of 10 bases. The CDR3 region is CASKVESYGYTF. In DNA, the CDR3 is TGTGCCAGTAAGGTGGAAAGCTATGGCTACACCTTC.

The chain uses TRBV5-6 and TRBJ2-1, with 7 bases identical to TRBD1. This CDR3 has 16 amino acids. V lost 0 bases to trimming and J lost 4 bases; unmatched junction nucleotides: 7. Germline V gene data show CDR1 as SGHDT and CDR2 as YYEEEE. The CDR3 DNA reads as TGTGCCAGCAGCTTGGGACAGGGCATGGTGTACAATGAGCAGTTCTTC. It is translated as CASSLGQGMVYNEQFF.

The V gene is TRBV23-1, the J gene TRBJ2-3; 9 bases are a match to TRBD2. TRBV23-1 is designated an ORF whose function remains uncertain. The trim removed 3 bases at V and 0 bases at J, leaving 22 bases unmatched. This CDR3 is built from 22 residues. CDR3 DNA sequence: TGCGCCAGCAGTCAGCCCCATACCGGGGCCACTAGCGGGTTCTCTAGCACAGATACGCAGTATTTT. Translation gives CASSQPHTGATSGFSSTDTQYF.

CDR3 amino acids: CASSTGTSRRDEQFF. The CDR3 coding sequence is TGTGCCAGCAGCACCGGGACTTCACGACGGGATGAGCAGTTCTTC. The chain is built from TRBV7-3 and TRBJ2-1; a possible D gene is TRBD2 (6 bases). The CDR3 extends over 15 amino acids. Germline loops: CDR1 SGHTA, CDR2 FQGTGA. The V end was cut by 5 bases, the J end by 8 bases, with 19 bases between.

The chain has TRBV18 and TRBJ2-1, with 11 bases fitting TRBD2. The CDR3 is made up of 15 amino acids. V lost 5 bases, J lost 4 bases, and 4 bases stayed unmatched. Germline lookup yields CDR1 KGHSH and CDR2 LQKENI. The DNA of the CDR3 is TGTGCCAGCTCAGGGACTAGCGGTAGTTACAATGAGCAGTTCTTC. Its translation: CASSGTSGSYNEQFF.

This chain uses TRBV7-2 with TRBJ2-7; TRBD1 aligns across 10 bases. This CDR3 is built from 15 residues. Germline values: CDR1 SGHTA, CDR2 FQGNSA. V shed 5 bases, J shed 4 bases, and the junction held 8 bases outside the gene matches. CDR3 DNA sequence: TGTGCCAGCAGCCACCGGACAGGGGGAGGGTACGAGCAGTACTTC. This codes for CASSHRTGGGYEQYF.

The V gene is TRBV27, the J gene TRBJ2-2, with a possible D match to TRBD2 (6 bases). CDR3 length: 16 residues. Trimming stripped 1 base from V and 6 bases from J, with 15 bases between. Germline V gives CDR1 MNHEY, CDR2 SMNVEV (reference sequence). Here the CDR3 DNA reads TGTGCCAGCAGTTTATATGGGAGGCGGGTGTCCGGGGAGCTGTTTTTT. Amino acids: CASSLYGRRVSGELFF.

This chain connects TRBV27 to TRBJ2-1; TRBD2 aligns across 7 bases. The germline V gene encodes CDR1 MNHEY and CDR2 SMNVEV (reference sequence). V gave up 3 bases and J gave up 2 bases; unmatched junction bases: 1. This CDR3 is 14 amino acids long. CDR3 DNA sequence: TGTGCCAGCAGTTTCCGGGAGGCCTACAATGAGCAGTTCTTC. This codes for CASSFREAYNEQFF.

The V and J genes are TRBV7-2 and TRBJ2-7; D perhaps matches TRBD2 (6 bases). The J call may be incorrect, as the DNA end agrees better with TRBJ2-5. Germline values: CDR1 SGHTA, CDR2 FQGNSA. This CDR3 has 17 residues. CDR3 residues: CASSPHWKRSSAGTQYF. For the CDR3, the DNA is TGTGCCAGCAGCCCCCATTGGAAGAGATCTAGCGCTGGGACCCAGTACTTC.

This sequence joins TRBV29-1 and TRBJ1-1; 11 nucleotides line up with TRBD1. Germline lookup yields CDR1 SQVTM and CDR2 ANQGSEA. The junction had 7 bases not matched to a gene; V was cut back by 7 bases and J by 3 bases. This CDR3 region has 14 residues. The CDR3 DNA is TGCAGCGCAGGACAGGGGGCGCCTCACACTGAAGCTTTCTTT. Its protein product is CSAGQGAPHTEAFF. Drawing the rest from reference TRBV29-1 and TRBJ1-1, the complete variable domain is SAVISQKPSRDICQRGTSLTIQCQVDSQVTMMFWYRQQPGQSLTLIATANQGSEATYESGFVIDKFPISRPNLTFSTLTVSNMSPEDSSIYLCSAGQGAPHTEAFFGQGTRLTVV.

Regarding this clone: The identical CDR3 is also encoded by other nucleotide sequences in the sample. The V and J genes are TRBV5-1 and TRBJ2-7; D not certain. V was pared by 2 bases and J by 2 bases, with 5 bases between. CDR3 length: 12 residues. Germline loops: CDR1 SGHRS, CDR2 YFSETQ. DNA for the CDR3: TGCGCCAGCAGCTTAGGGACCTACGAGCAGTACTTC. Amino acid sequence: CASSLGTYEQYF.

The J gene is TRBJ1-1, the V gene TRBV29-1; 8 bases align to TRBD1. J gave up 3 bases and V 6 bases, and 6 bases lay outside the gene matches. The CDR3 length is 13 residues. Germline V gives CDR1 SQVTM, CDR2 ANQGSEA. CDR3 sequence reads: CSVHTGGDTEAFF. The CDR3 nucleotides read TGCAGCGTACACACAGGGGGTGACACTGAAGCTTTCTTT.

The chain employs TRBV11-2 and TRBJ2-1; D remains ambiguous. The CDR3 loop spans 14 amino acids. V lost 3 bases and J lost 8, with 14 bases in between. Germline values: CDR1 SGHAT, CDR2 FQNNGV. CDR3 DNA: TGTGCCAGCAGCTTCGGCGACTCTTTGGATGAGCAGTTCTTC. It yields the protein CASSFGDSLDEQFF.

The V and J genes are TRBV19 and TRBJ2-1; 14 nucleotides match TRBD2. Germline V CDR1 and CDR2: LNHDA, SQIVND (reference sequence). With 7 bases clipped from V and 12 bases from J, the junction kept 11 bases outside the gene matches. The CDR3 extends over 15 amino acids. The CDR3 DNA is TGTGCCAGTACCACGGGACTAGCGGGAGAAGGGGGGCAGTTCTTC. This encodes CASTTGLAGEGGQFF.

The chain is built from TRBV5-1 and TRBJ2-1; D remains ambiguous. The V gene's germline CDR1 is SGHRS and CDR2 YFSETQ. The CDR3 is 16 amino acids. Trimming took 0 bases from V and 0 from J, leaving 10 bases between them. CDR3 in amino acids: CASSLGAVSSYNEQFF. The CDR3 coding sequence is TGCGCCAGCAGCTTGGGGGCGGTCAGCTCCTACAATGAGCAGTTCTTC.

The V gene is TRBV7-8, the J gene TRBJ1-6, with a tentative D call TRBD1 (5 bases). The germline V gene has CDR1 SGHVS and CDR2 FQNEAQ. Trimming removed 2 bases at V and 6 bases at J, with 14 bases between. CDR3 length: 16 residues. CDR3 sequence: CASSLPRRDGNSPLHF. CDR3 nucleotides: TGTGCCAGCAGCTTACCGCGCCGGGACGGTAATTCACCCCTCCACTTT.